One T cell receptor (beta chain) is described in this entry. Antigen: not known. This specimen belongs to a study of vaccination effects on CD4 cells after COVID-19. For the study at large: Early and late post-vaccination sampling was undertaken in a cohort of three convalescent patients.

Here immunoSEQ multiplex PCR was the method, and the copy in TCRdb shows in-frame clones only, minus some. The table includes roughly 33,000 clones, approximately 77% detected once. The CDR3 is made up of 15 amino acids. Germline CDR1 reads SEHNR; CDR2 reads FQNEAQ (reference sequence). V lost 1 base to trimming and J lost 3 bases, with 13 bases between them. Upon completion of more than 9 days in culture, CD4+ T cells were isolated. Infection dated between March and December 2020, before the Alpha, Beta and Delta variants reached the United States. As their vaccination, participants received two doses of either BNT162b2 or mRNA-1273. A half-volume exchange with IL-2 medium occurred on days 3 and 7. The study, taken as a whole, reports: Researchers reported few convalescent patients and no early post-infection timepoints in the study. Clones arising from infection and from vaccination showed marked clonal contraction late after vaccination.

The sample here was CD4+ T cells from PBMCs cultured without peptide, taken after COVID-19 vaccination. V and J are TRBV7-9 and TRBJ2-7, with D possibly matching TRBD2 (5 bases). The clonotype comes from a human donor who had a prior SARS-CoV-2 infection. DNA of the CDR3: TGTGCCAGCAGCTTAGTTGGGCACGGGGACTACGAGCAGTACTTC. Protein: CASSLVGHGDYEQYF.